This T cell receptor (beta chain) is drawn from a study of Ad26.COV2.S vaccination and SARS-CoV-2 variants. Study-wide background: Donor was assigned to the Ad26.COV2.S arm of trial COV1001.

The sample's treatment: around 19 received Ad26.COV2.S at low or high dose, single or two shots; about 5 received placebo; per-sample allocation not given. Samples came from day 63 after the first vaccine or placebo injection. An Ad26 vector was used to express Wuhan-strain SARS-CoV-2 spike as the vaccine. A word on this clone: Its antigen is not known.

Study-wide points: Vaccinees reportedly had broad spike-specific CD8+ and CD4+ T cell responses.

With 1 base removed from V and 1 base from J, the gap between germline ends came to 12 bases. CDR3 length: 16 residues. The germline V gene has CDR1 SGHKS and CDR2 YYEKEE (reference sequence). Assay used: immunoSEQ multiplex PCR; TCRdb lists only in-frame clones, some missing. The sample carries 200,000 to 300,000 clones, roughly nine tenths recorded once. Sample: peripheral blood, taken in a trial of Ad26.COV2.S vaccine versus placebo. The chain carries TRBV5-5 and TRBJ2-1, with D unresolved. The origin of this receptor is a person between 18 and 59 years old who received the Ad26.COV2.S COVID-19 vaccine or a placebo. The CDR3 sequence is CASSLPKFTSYNEQFF. DNA of the CDR3: TGTGCCAGCAGCTTGCCGAAGTTTACGTCCTACAATGAGCAGTTCTTC.